Below are 31 T cell receptor beta chains sequenced from a single sample in a study of T cell responses to AZD1222 COVID-19 vaccine. Assay used: immunoSEQ multiplex PCR; TCRdb lists only in-frame clones, some missing. The sample shows some 89,000 clones, around 87% of them seen only once. The material was peripheral blood, obtained on day 0 of MenACWY control vaccination. These receptors were collected from an adult in good health.

The chain couples TRBV28 to TRBJ1-1; D remains ambiguous. Trimming shortened V by 5 bases and J by 1 base, and 14 bases separated the two germline ends. Germline V gene sequence: CDR1 MDHEN, CDR2 SYDVKM. This CDR3 is built from 15 residues. In nucleotides, the CDR3 is TGTGCCAGCAGTCAACCCTCCGGCAGGAACACTGAAGCTTTCTTT. Its translation is CASSQPSGRNTEAFF.

This rearrangement joins TRBV27 to TRBJ1-4; 9 bases line up with TRBD1. This CDR3 spans 19 amino acids. Germline CDR1 is MNHEY and CDR2 is SMNVEV (reference sequence). V lost 5 bases and J lost 2; bases outside the gene matches: 15. This CDR3 reads CASSTNPRDRAMTNEKLFF. The CDR3 DNA follows: TGTGCCAGCAGTACTAACCCCCGGGACAGGGCTATGACTAATGAAAAACTGTTTTTT.

The gene calls are TRBV18 and TRBJ2-7; no clear D gene. CDR3 length: 12 amino acids. Germline V CDR1 and CDR2: KGHSH, LQKENI. V lost 4 bases, J lost 5 bases, and 9 bases lay in between. This CDR3 reads CASSLAPNEQYF. CDR3 in DNA: TGTGCCAGCTCACTGGCCCCCAACGAGCAGTACTTC. Full variable domain (rest looked up from reference TRBV18 and TRBJ2-7): NAGVMQNPRHLVRRRGQEARLRCSPMKGHSHVYWYRQLPEEGLKFMVYLQKENIIDESGMPKERFSAEFPKEGPSILRIQQVVRGDSAAYFCASSLAPNEQYFGPGTRLTVT.

V gene TRBV10-2 combines with J gene TRBJ1-5, with 8 positions matching TRBD1. The CDR3 length is 14 residues. Germline lookup yields CDR1 WSHSY and CDR2 SAAADI. The junction had 4 bases not matched to a gene; V was cut back by 5 bases and J by 4 bases. This CDR3 is CASSRTGWNQPQHF. CDR3 in DNA: TGCGCCAGCAGTCGGACAGGGTGGAATCAGCCCCAGCATTTT.

The genes are TRBV29-1 and TRBJ2-3; 10 bases map to TRBD2. CDR3 length equals 15 residues. V dropped 1 base and J dropped 3; count of bases not matched to a gene: 4. Germline V lookup: CDR1 SQVTM, CDR2 ANQGSEA. CDR3 residues: CSVEGRTSGTDTQYF. The DNA for the CDR3 is TGCAGCGTTGAAGGGAGGACTAGCGGTACAGATACGCAGTATTTT.

The chain couples TRBV27 to TRBJ2-1; D is unresolved. V gave up 2 bases and J gave up 5 bases, with 4 bases separating them. The CDR3 contains 12 residues. The germline CDR1 and CDR2 sequences are MNHEY and SMNVEV (reference sequence). The CDR3 DNA reads as TGTGCCAGCAGTTTAGTCAACAATGAGCAGTTCTTC. It codes for CASSLVNNEQFF.

The chain joins TRBV10-3 to TRBJ1-1, with a tentative D call TRBD1 (5 bases). Germline V CDR1 and CDR2: ENHRY, SYGVKD. The CDR3 length is 12 residues. V was shortened by 6 bases and J by 5 bases, with 10 bases between the two germline ends. CDR3 region: CAIRSGGTEAFF. The CDR3 DNA follows: TGTGCCATCAGGTCTGGGGGGACTGAAGCTTTCTTT.

This rearrangement joins TRBV30 to TRBJ2-2, with D possibly being TRBD1 (5 bases). The CDR3 has 14 residues. Trimming removed 1 base at V and 4 bases at J, with 10 bases between. Looked up from germline, CDR1 is GTSNPN and CDR2 is SVGIG (reference sequence). CDR3 amino acids: CAWSGGRATGELFF. CDR3 nucleotide sequence: TGTGCCTGGAGTGGGGGCAGGGCCACCGGGGAGCTGTTTTTT.

In this sample, this clone turned up once. The chain links TRBV30 to TRBJ1-2, with TRBD1 matching over 9 bases. Trimming took 1 base from V and 6 from J; bases not matched to a gene: 3. The CDR3 spans 13 residues. Germline V gene lookup returns CDR1 GTSNPN and CDR2 SVGIG (reference sequence). CDR3 DNA: TGTGCCTGGAGTGATGGACAGGGGAATGGCTACACCTTC. Its translation: CAWSDGQGNGYTF.

This chain connects TRBV10-3 to TRBJ1-5; 8 nucleotides align to TRBD1. The CDR3 covers 14 residues. CDR1 is ENHRY, CDR2 SYGVKD, per germline. J gave up 4 bases and V 10 bases, and 9 bases lay outside the gene matches. The CDR3 sequence is CATADRATNQPQHF. In DNA, the CDR3 is TGTGCCACTGCGGACAGGGCGACGAATCAGCCCCAGCATTTT.

V is TRBV10-2 and J is TRBJ1-6; D not certain. V was shortened by 11 bases and J by 6 bases, with 11 bases between the two germline ends. The CDR3 sequence is 12 residues long. Germline loops: CDR1 WSHSY, CDR2 SAAADI. Here the CDR3 reads CAVRGANSPLHF. The CDR3 nucleotides read TGCGCCGTCCGCGGAGCTAATTCACCCCTCCACTTT.

This sequence joins TRBV5-5 and TRBJ1-4; 7 positions match TRBD1. V shed 4 bases, J shed 6 bases, and the junction held 15 bases outside the gene matches. The germline V gene has CDR1 SGHKS and CDR2 YYEKEE (reference sequence). CDR3 length equals 17 residues. Here the CDR3 DNA reads TGTGCCAGCAGCCCTCATGGCACCGGGACAGAGCATGAAAAACTGTTTTTT. Protein product: CASSPHGTGTEHEKLFF.

The chain carries TRBV7-9 and TRBJ1-4, with D possibly being TRBD1 (5 bases). CDR1 is SEHNR, CDR2 FQNEAQ, per germline (reference sequence). V lost 4 bases and J 7 bases, leaving 25 bases between the germline ends. CDR3 length: 18 amino acids. The CDR3 reads CASSSRWWGHQEGEKLFF. CDR3 nucleotides: TGTGCCAGCAGCTCAAGGTGGTGGGGCCACCAAGAAGGTGAAAAACTGTTTTTT.

The chain couples TRBV4-1 to TRBJ1-2; 9 bases are shared with TRBD1. The V gene's germline CDR1 is MGHRA and CDR2 YSYEKL. This CDR3 has 18 residues. V was pared by 4 bases and J by 1 base, with 13 bases of the junction left unmatched. DNA for the CDR3: TGCGCCAGCAGCCCGATCACAAGGCCGGGACAGGGTAACTATGGCTACACCTTC. Its protein product is CASSPITRPGQGNYGYTF.

The genes are TRBV6-5 and TRBJ1-2; TRBD1 might be the D (6 bases). The V and J ends lost 0 bases and 8 bases respectively, with 13 bases between them. Germline V lookup: CDR1 MNHEY, CDR2 SVGAGI. The CDR3 is made up of 14 amino acids. CDR3 region: CASSYSHRAGGYTF. The CDR3 DNA reads as TGTGCCAGCAGTTACTCACACAGGGCCGGGGGCTACACCTTC.

V gene TRBV7-8 combines with J gene TRBJ2-7; a possible D gene is TRBD2 (6 bases). The ends were cut back, 1 base at V and 7 bases at J, with 8 bases in the middle. Germline CDR1 reads SGHVS; CDR2 reads FQNEAQ. The CDR3 covers 12 residues. The chain's CDR3 is CASSLGGEEQYF. DNA of the CDR3: TGTGCCAGCAGCTTAGGGGGGGAGGAGCAGTACTTC.

This chain uses TRBV7-2 with TRBJ1-3, with D maybe TRBD1 (6 bases). Deletions cut 5 bases from V and 0 bases from J, with 11 bases between. The CDR3 runs to 15 residues. Germline lookup yields CDR1 SGHTA and CDR2 FQGNSA. CDR3 sequence (DNA): TGTGCCAGCAGCATCACAGGGAGCTCTGGAAACACCATATATTTT. Its protein product is CASSITGSSGNTIYF.

The rearrangement links TRBV24-1 to TRBJ2-1, with D possibly being TRBD1 or TRBD2 (5 bases each). V was trimmed by 5 bases and J by 6 bases, leaving 13 bases between them. Germline assignment: CDR1 KGHDR and CDR2 SFDVKD. This CDR3 is 14 amino acids long. The DNA for the CDR3 is TGTGCCACCAGTGTGGACGGGGCGTTCAATGAGCAGTTCTTC. This sequence encodes CATSVDGAFNEQFF.

The CDR3 region has the DNA TGTGCCAGCAGCTTAGAGGAAGGGGCATGGGAGCAGTTCTTC. It specifies CASSLEEGAWEQFF. V is TRBV7-2 and J is TRBJ2-1, with D perhaps TRBD1 (5 bases). Trimming cost V 1 base and J 10 bases, with 14 bases left between them. The CDR3 is made up of 14 amino acids. CDR1 and CDR2 from the germline V gene are SGHTA and FQGNSA.

The genes are TRBV5-1 and TRBJ2-7; a weak D match, TRBD1 (6 bases). CDR3 length: 16 residues. The germline V gene has CDR1 SGHRS and CDR2 YFSETQ. The V gene lost 0 bases and the J gene lost 4 bases, with 17 bases spanning the gap. The CDR3 DNA reads TGCGCCAGCAGCTTGGCCTCTAGGTCAGGGGAGTACGAGCAGTACTTC. Its translation is CASSLASRSGEYEQYF.

The chain recombines TRBV28 with TRBJ1-5, with unresolved D. Trimming took 4 bases from V and 1 from J, leaving 11 bases between them. CDR3 length equals 15 residues. Germline V gene data show CDR1 as MDHEN and CDR2 as SYDVKM. The CDR3 loop reads CASSSSGASNQPQHF. The CDR3 DNA sequence: TGTGCCAGCAGTTCCTCGGGTGCGAGCAATCAGCCCCAGCATTTT. Based on the CDR3 plus reference TRBV28 and TRBJ1-5, the full variable domain is DVKVTQSSRYLVKRTGEKVFLECVQDMDHENMFWYRQDPGLGLRLIYFSYDVKMKEKGDIPEGYSVSREKKERFSLILESASTNQTSMYLCASSSSGASNQPQHFGDGTRLSIL.

The J gene is TRBJ1-2, the V gene TRBV7-9; D remains unclear. Trimming cost V 4 bases and J 5 bases, with 17 bases left between them. This CDR3 has 15 amino acids. Germline CDR1 and CDR2: SEHNR and FQNEAQ (reference sequence). CDR3 nucleotides: TGTGCCAGCAGCTACCTCACGGGTGGAGGGTATGGCTACACCTTC. Encoded protein: CASSYLTGGGYGYTF.

The V and J genes are TRBV7-8 and TRBJ1-1; D call uncertain. The CDR3 totals 15 residues. Trimming left V 2 bases short and J 4 bases short, with 14 bases between. Germline CDR1 and CDR2: SGHVS and FQNEAQ. In DNA form, the CDR3 reads TGTGCCAGCAGCTTATTAATGTCGGAATTCACTGAAGCTTTCTTT. This gives the protein CASSLLMSEFTEAFF.

The V and J genes are TRBV30 and TRBJ2-1, with a weak D call TRBD1 (6 bases). Trimming shortened V by 2 bases and J by 7 bases, and 12 bases separated the two germline ends. Germline assignment: CDR1 GTSNPN and CDR2 SVGIG (reference sequence). The CDR3 contains 13 residues. The CDR3 reads CAWSLGRGNEQFF. As DNA, the CDR3 is TGTGCCTGGAGTCTGGGCAGGGGAAATGAGCAGTTCTTC.

The chain carries TRBV2 and TRBJ1-1; 7 bases match TRBD1. The CDR3 sequence is 13 residues long. CDR1 and CDR2 from the germline V gene are SNHLY and FYNNEI. Germline trimming cut 6 bases from V and 7 bases from J; bases unmatched to any gene: 8. The CDR3 protein is CASSPRTGLEAFF. CDR3 sequence (DNA): TGTGCCAGCAGCCCCCGGACAGGCCTTGAAGCTTTCTTT.

This chain uses TRBV27 with TRBJ2-7; D unresolved. V gave up 9 bases and J gave up 0 bases, with 9 bases separating them. CDR1 is MNHEY, CDR2 SMNVEV, per germline (reference sequence). This CDR3 region has 12 residues. This CDR3 is CASRRSSYEQYF. CDR3 coding DNA: TGTGCCAGTCGCAGGAGCTCCTACGAGCAGTACTTC.

This chain joins TRBV7-2 and TRBJ2-5, with 10 nucleotides matching TRBD2. The trim removed 5 bases at V and 4 bases at J, leaving 4 bases unmatched. The CDR3 length is 14 residues. CDR1 and CDR2 (germline): SGHTA, FQGNSA. In DNA form, the CDR3 reads TGTGCCAGCAGCCCGAGACTAGCGGGAGAGACCCAGTACTTC. Protein sequence: CASSPRLAGETQYF.

The chain carries TRBV28 and TRBJ1-5, with TRBD1 matching 12 bases. This CDR3 comprises 17 residues. V was clipped by 5 bases and J by 2 bases; unmatched bases: 7. Germline-derived CDR1 and CDR2 are MDHEN and SYDVKM. In DNA, the CDR3 is TGTGCCAGCAGTACCGGGACAGGGGGCGTTGGCAATCAGCCCCAGCATTTT. Residues: CASSTGTGGVGNQPQHF.

CDR3 sequence: CASSGGSETQYF. The CDR3 bases are TGTGCCAGTTCAGGGGGATCAGAGACCCAGTACTTC. This rearrangement joins TRBV28 to TRBJ2-5; the match to TRBD1 covers 7 bases. Germline assignment: CDR1 MDHEN and CDR2 SYDVKM. Losses at the gene ends were 9 bases for V and 4 bases for J; bases not matched to a gene: 5. This CDR3 region has 12 residues.

This CDR3 reads CASSVAGDSNQPQHF. The CDR3 nucleotides read TGTGCCAGCAGCGTAGCTGGGGATAGCAATCAGCCCCAGCATTTT. The V and J genes are TRBV9 and TRBJ1-5; D uncertain. V was shortened by 0 bases and J by 0 bases, with 7 bases between the two germline ends. This CDR3 contains 15 residues. Germline V gene data show CDR1 as SGDLS and CDR2 as YYNGEE.

Only one count was recorded for this clone. The chain employs TRBV4-3 and TRBJ2-7, with a possible D match to TRBD1 (6 bases). Germline V lookup: CDR1 LGHNA, CDR2 YSLEER. CDR3 length equals 15 residues. V was clipped by 0 bases and J by 6 bases, with 15 bases between them. CDR3 nucleotides: TGCGCCAGCAGCCAAGAGGGGGCCAACCCTCGCGAGCAGTACTTC. Amino acid sequence: CASSQEGANPREQYF.